These T cell receptor beta chains were read from a single sample in a study of OX40 agonist ivuxolimab in advanced cancers. Sequencing was performed with immunoSEQ multiplex PCR; in TCRdb, only in-frame clones are kept and a portion is missing. The table lists around 65,000 clones, 90% to 95% of them singletons. Sample: CD4+ or CD8+ T cells sorted from blood, taken in a trial of the OX40 agonist ivuxolimab. These receptors were collected from an adult with an advanced solid tumor such as melanoma, head and neck, liver or kidney cancer. CDR3s include the opening cysteine and the closing phenylalanine or tryptophan. A D gene is named only where the DNA matches it firmly. Not all rows give a size; the values are once, few, many and, for expanded clones, a class.

clone_size d_call j_call cdr3_length v_call cdr3_nt cdr3_aa
NA NA TRBJ2-7 14 TRBV5-4 TGTGCCAGCAGCTTGGAGGGAGGCACCTACGAGCAGTACTTC CASSLEGGTYEQYF
few TRBD1 TRBJ1-1 15 TRBV28 TGTGCCAGCAGTCCTAGGACAGGGAAGAACACTGAAGCTTTCTTT CASSPRTGKNTEAFF
NA TRBD1 TRBJ1-5 16 TRBV12-5 TGTGCTAGTGGTTTGGTAGCCGGACAGGGCGGGCAGCCCCAGCATTTT CASGLVAGQGGQPQHF
NA NA TRBJ2-3 13 TRBV6-6 TGTGCCAGCAGAAACACGGGAACAGATACGCAGTATTTT CASRNTGTDTQYF
NA TRBD2 TRBJ2-5 16 TRBV19 TGTGCCAGTAGTGCATCACCGGGACTAGCATGGGGGACCCAGTACTTC CASSASPGLAWGTQYF
NA NA TRBJ1-4 15 TRBV6-1 TGTGCCAGCAAGAAAGACGGAGCAACTAATGAAAAACTGTTTTTT CASKKDGATNEKLFF
NA NA TRBJ2-7 15 TRBV6-1 TGTGCCAGCACTCCTTTACGCACAGGGACCTACGAGCAGTACTTC CASTPLRTGTYEQYF
NA NA TRBJ1-5 15 TRBV19 TGTGCCAGTAGTAGCGGCAAGCAAAGCAATCAGCCCCAGCATTTT CASSSGKQSNQPQHF
NA NA TRBJ2-7 12 TRBV6-1 TGTGCCAGCAGTACTAGTACCTACGAGCAGTACTTC CASSTSTYEQYF
NA NA TRBJ1-4 14 TRBV19 TGTGCCAGTAGGACACCGGAACCTGGGGAAAAACTGTTTTTT CASRTPEPGEKLFF
NA TRBD1 TRBJ2-7 17 TRBV19 TGTGCCAGTAGTATCCCCGAGGGGGCGTCTAACGCCTACGAGCAGTACTTC CASSIPEGASNAYEQYF
NA NA TRBJ2-1 14 TRBV2 TGTGCCAGCAGTGACGGGAGCTCCTACAATGAGCAGTTCTTC CASSDGSSYNEQFF
NA NA TRBJ1-1 15 TRBV11-2 TGTGCCAGCAGGGGCCTGAGGGTACGAAGCACTGAAGCTTTCTTT CASRGLRVRSTEAFF
NA NA TRBJ1-3 15 TRBV28 TGTGCCAGCAGTTCGTTTGGTCCCTCTGGAAACACCATATATTTT CASSSFGPSGNTIYF
NA NA TRBJ2-7 12 TRBV2 TGTGCCAGCAACGCACTGGGGTACGAGCAGTACTTC CASNALGYEQYF
NA TRBD2 TRBJ2-2 16 TRBV18 TGTGCCAGCTCACCCCTAGCGGGGGCGAACACCGGGGAGCTGTTTTTT CASSPLAGANTGELFF
once TRBD2 TRBJ2-3 14 TRBV6-4 TGTGCCAGCAGTAGGACTAGAGAGTCAGATACGCAGTATTTT CASSRTRESDTQYF
NA NA TRBJ2-2 14 TRBV2 TGTGCCAGCGGTAGCGGAGCGAACACCGGGGAGCTGTTTTTT CASGSGANTGELFF
NA TRBD2 TRBJ2-1 15 TRBV25-1 TGTGCCAGCAGTGAGGTACGCGGGAGGGCTCTTGAGCAGTTCTTC CASSEVRGRALEQFF
NA TRBD1 TRBJ1-5 15 TRBV7-9 TGTGCCAGCAGCAAAGACAGGGGAGTCGATCAGCCCCAGCATTTT CASSKDRGVDQPQHF
NA NA TRBJ2-1 16 TRBV9 TGTGCCAGCAGCGTAGGGACAAGGAGCTCCTACAATGAGCAGTTCTTC CASSVGTRSSYNEQFF
NA TRBD1 TRBJ1-6 14 TRBV18 TGTGCCAGCTCGACCGGCGCAGGGGGTTCACCCCTCCACTTT CASSTGAGGSPLHF
NA NA TRBJ1-4 13 TRBV6-1 TGTGCCAGCGGAGCCGCAACTAATGAAAAACTGTTTTTT CASGAATNEKLFF
NA NA TRBJ2-1 11 TRBV5-6 TGTGCCAGCAGCTACACCAATGAGCAGTTCTTC CASSYTNEQFF
NA TRBD2 TRBJ2-7 14 TRBV7-9 TGTGCCAGCAGCTCCAGCGGGAGGGATGACGAGCAGTACTTC CASSSSGRDDEQYF
NA NA TRBJ1-3 16 TRBV5-4 TGTGCCAGCAGCCTGGACCGGTTACGCGCTGGAAACACCATATATTTT CASSLDRLRAGNTIYF
few NA TRBJ2-2 12 TRBV6-6 TGTGCGGGGGGCTCATTCACCGGGGAGCTGTTTTTT CAGGSFTGELFF
NA NA TRBJ2-7 14 TRBV2 TGTGCCAGCGTCCGGGACTTAAGCTCCTACGAGCAGTACTTC CASVRDLSSYEQYF
NA TRBD2 TRBJ2-1 17 TRBV7-2 TGTGCCAGCAGCTTAGAAGGTTACAGCGGGAGGCACAATGAGCAGTTCTTC CASSLEGYSGRHNEQFF
NA TRBD2 TRBJ2-3 16 TRBV11-1 TGTGCCAGCAGCAAATGGACTAGCGCCAGCACAGATACGCAGTATTTT CASSKWTSASTDTQYF
NA NA TRBJ2-6 15 TRBV19 TGTGCCAGTAGCCCAAAAACTCCTGGGGCCAACGTCCTGACTTTC CASSPKTPGANVLTF
NA TRBD1 TRBJ1-2 16 TRBV5-6 TGTGCCAGCAGCTCCACCGGGACAGCCTATGGCTATGGCTACACCTTC CASSSTGTAYGYGYTF
NA TRBD2 TRBJ2-1 17 TRBV15 TGTGCCACCAGCAGAGATCTAGCGGGAGGGCCGGTGCATGAGCAGTTCTTC CATSRDLAGGPVHEQFF
NA NA TRBJ2-3 11 TRBV10-3 TGTGCCATCAGTGAGAGGGATACGCAGTATTTT CAISERDTQYF
NA NA TRBJ1-1 14 TRBV18 TGTGCCAGCTCACCGATCCGGGAATTCACTGAAGCTTTCTTT CASSPIREFTEAFF
NA NA TRBJ2-3 16 TRBV5-4 TGTGCCAGCAGTTACGACCAGGTTCAGGCCACAGATACGCAGTATTTT CASSYDQVQATDTQYF
NA TRBD2 TRBJ2-7 15 TRBV14 TGTGCCAGCAGCCAACTAGCGGGAGGATCCTACGAGCAGTACTTC CASSQLAGGSYEQYF
NA NA TRBJ2-1 14 TRBV6-6 TGTGCCAGCAGTTATTTCCGGGCAAACAATGAGCAGTTCTTC CASSYFRANNEQFF
NA TRBD2 TRBJ2-3 15 TRBV7-3 TGTGCCAGCAGCCCTAGCGGGAGGGTGGGAGATACGCAGTATTTT CASSPSGRVGDTQYF
NA TRBD1 TRBJ2-7 15 TRBV27 TGTGCCAGCAGTCGGACCGGGACAGGACCCCCCGAGCAGTACTTC CASSRTGTGPPEQYF
NA NA TRBJ1-1 14 TRBV6-1 TGTGCCAGCAGCCTCGGACAGACGAACACTGAAGCTTTCTTT CASSLGQTNTEAFF